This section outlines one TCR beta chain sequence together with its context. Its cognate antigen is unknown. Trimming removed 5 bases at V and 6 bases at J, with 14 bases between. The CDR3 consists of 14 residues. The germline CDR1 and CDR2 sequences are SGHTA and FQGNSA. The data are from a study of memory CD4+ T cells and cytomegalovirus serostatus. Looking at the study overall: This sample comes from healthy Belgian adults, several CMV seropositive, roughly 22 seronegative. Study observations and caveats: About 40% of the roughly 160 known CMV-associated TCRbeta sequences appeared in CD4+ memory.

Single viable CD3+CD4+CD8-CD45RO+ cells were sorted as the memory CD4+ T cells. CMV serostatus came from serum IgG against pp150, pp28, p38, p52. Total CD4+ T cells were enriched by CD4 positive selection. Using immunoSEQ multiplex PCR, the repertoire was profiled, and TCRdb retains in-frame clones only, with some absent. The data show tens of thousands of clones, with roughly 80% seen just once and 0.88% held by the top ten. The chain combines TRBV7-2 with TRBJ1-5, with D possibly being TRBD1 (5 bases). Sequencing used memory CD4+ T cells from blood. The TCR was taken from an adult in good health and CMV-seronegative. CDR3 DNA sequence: TGTGCCAGCAGCGGAGGGGCCCTCGGTCAGCCCCAGCATTTT. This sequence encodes CASSGGALGQPQHF. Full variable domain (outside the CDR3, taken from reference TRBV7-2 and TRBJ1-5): GAGVSQSPSNKVTEKGKDVELRCDPISGHTALYWYRQSLGQGLEFLIYFQGNSAPDKSGLPSDRFSAERTGGSVSTLTIQRTQQEDSAVYLCASSGGALGQPQHFGDGTRLSIL.